Sequencing of this T cell receptor beta chain was carried out in a study of blood T cell repertoires in COVID-19. Study-wide context: PBMCs, B-cell-depleted T cells, or T cells were the source of the cDNA or gDNA that made up the material.

Only in-frame clones appear in the TCRdb table, and some are missing; sequencing was by immunoSEQ multiplex PCR. This sample carries under 350,000 clones, under 95% of them seen once, and the ten largest clones take 2% to 3%. The CDR3 sequence is 16 residues long. V shed 6 bases and J shed 5 bases, with 17 bases lying between them. The germline CDR1 and CDR2 sequences are SGHTA and FQGNSA. Study members were between about 18 and 95 years old and lived in 24 US regions. The chain joins TRBV7-2 to TRBJ1-6, with D possibly matching TRBD1 (6 bases). The TCR originated in a man aged 60 to 69 who had recovered from COVID-19. Sequences were obtained from PBMCs or T cells enriched from blood (not recorded which). The DNA of the CDR3 is TGTGCCAGCAGAATCTTTTGGGGACACGATAATTCACCCCTCCACTTT. Encoded protein: CASRIFWGHDNSPLHF.